The 24 T cell receptor beta chains in this list originate from one sample, sequenced in a study of T cell repertoires and HLA-DP antigens. No antigens are known for them. The data were produced by immunoSEQ multiplex PCR, yet TCRdb's version contains in-frame clones alone and is incomplete. The sample records around 100,000 clones, roughly 92% being singletons. The sample taken for sequencing was CD4+ T cells from PBMCs. The source of these receptors is a woman between 18 and 29 years old in good health and CMV-seronegative.

V and J are TRBV19 and TRBJ2-7, with TRBD1 matching over 7 bases. The CDR3 has 14 residues. V shed 2 bases, J shed 5 bases, and the junction held 6 bases outside the gene matches. Germline loops: CDR1 LNHDA, CDR2 SQIVND (reference sequence). The CDR3 DNA sequence: TGTGCCAGTAGTATAATAGGGACAGACAACGAGCAGTACTTC. This sequence encodes CASSIIGTDNEQYF. The whole variable domain, remainder taken from reference TRBV19 and TRBJ2-7, is DGGITQSPKYLFRKEGQNVTLSCEQNLNHDAMYWYRQDPGQGLRLIYYSQIVNDFQKGDIAEGYSVSREKKESFPLTVTSAQKNPTAFYLCASSIIGTDNEQYFGPGTRLTVT.

This chain uses TRBV29-1 with TRBJ1-2; a weak D match, TRBD1 (5 bases). Germline loops: CDR1 SQVTM, CDR2 ANQGSEA. The V gene lost 8 bases and the J gene lost 7 bases, with 20 bases spanning the gap. CDR3 length: 13 amino acids. CDR3 amino acids: CSTKGRLAVGYTF. CDR3 coding DNA: TGCAGCACCAAGGGACGCCTTGCTGTTGGCTACACCTTC.

The chain recombines TRBV10-3 with TRBJ2-3, with D unclear. Germline assignment: CDR1 ENHRY and CDR2 SYGVKD. V gave up 4 bases and J gave up 5 bases, with 7 bases separating them. This CDR3 contains 12 residues. CDR3 nucleotides: TGTGCCATCAGTGCCATAATAGATACGCAGTATTTT. Encoded protein: CAISAIIDTQYF.

The J gene is TRBJ2-7, the V gene TRBV5-3; no firm D call. TRBV5-3 is noted as an ORF with a role that remains uncertain. CDR3 length equals 12 residues. The ends were cut back, 2 bases at V and 1 base at J, with 4 bases in the middle. This CDR3 reads CARSFRSYEQYV. In nucleotides, the CDR3 is TGTGCCAGAAGCTTCCGGTCCTACGAGCAGTACGTC.

The rearrangement uses TRBV28 and TRBJ2-7, with D unclear. CDR3 size: 12 residues. The V end lost 6 bases, the J end lost 1 base, and 7 bases lay between the germline ends. Per the germline V gene, CDR1 is MDHEN and CDR2 is SYDVKM. The CDR3 region is CASSRVSYEQYF. CDR3 nucleotide sequence: TGTGCCAGCAGCCGGGTTTCCTACGAGCAGTACTTC.

This clone was counted once. The V and J genes are TRBV6-1 and TRBJ2-7, with D possibly matching TRBD1 (6 bases). CDR1 is MNHNS and CDR2 is SASEGT in the germline V gene. The CDR3 contains 12 residues. The ends were cut back, 10 bases at V and 3 bases at J, with 13 bases in the middle. The CDR3, as DNA: TGTGCCACCTCGCAGACAGGCTACGAGCAGTACGTC. It codes for CATSQTGYEQYV.

V and J are TRBV27 and TRBJ2-3; D may correspond to TRBD1 or TRBD2 (5 bases each). Trimming shortened V by 3 bases and J by 5 bases, and 12 bases separated the two germline ends. This CDR3 has 14 amino acids. Germline values: CDR1 MNHEY, CDR2 SMNVEV (reference sequence). This chain's CDR3 is CASSFQGGGDTQYF. The CDR3 nucleotides are TGTGCCAGCAGTTTCCAGGGTGGAGGAGATACGCAGTATTTT.

J is TRBJ2-5 and V is TRBV18; 7 bases fit TRBD2. CDR3 length: 16 amino acids. J gave up 4 bases and V 3 bases, and 11 bases lay outside the gene matches. Germline assignment: CDR1 KGHSH and CDR2 LQKENI. The CDR3 region is CASSPGSSGQRETQYF. The CDR3 DNA reads as TGTGCCAGCTCACCTGGCTCTAGCGGACAAAGAGAGACCCAGTACTTC.

This clone was recorded only once. The V and J genes are TRBV28 and TRBJ1-1; 8 bases match TRBD1. The V gene end was trimmed by 4 bases and the J gene end by 10 bases; junction bases not matched to a gene: 17. Germline CDR1 is MDHEN and CDR2 is SYDVKM. The length of the CDR3 is 16 residues. The CDR3 here is CASSSPSGQGHPGAFF. The CDR3 DNA reads as TGTGCCAGCAGTTCCCCATCCGGACAGGGACATCCCGGAGCTTTCTTT.

Note on this clone: The same CDR3 can be traced to other DNA sequences in this sample. The V gene is TRBV9, the J gene TRBJ2-3; D unclear. Trimming stripped 0 bases from V and 1 base from J, with 6 bases between. Germline CDR1 reads SGDLS; CDR2 reads YYNGEE. The CDR3 is 14 amino acids. The CDR3 DNA follows: TGTGCCAGCAGCGTAGAGGCAGGCACAGATACGCAGTATTTT. This encodes CASSVEAGTDTQYF.

The chain combines TRBV27 with TRBJ1-4; no definite D call. Germline CDR1 is MNHEY and CDR2 is SMNVEV (reference sequence). The CDR3 spans 13 residues. V was clipped by 6 bases and J by 7 bases, with 12 bases between them. The CDR3: CASSVGRGEKLFF. CDR3 DNA: TGTGCCAGCAGCGTAGGGCGAGGTGAAAAACTGTTTTTT.

A few counts support this clone. The V and J genes are TRBV19 and TRBJ2-2; possible D gene TRBD1, 5 bases. This CDR3 is built from 14 residues. With 10 bases removed from V and 1 base from J, the gap between germline ends came to 13 bases. CDR1 LNHDA and CDR2 SQIVND come from the germline V gene (reference sequence). The CDR3 bases are TGTGCCACTAACTTTGACAGGAACACCGGGGAGCTGTTTTTT. Translated: CATNFDRNTGELFF.

The CDR3 DNA reads TGTGCCAGCTCACGTGGGACAGTGTTTAGCAATCAGCCCCAGCATTTT. It translates to CASSRGTVFSNQPQHF. The gene calls are TRBV18 and TRBJ1-5; 7 bases are a match to TRBD1. Germline V gene lookup returns CDR1 KGHSH and CDR2 LQKENI. Trimming took 4 bases from V and 0 from J; bases not matched to a gene: 6. The CDR3 runs 16 residues.

J is TRBJ1-2 and V is TRBV2, with 7 bases that match TRBD1. The CDR3 totals 14 residues. Trimming cost V 6 bases and J 4 bases; bases outside gene matches: 8. CDR1 is SNHLY, CDR2 FYNNEI, per germline. The CDR3 region has the DNA TGTGCCAGCAGCCCGGGACAGAGACTCTATGGCTACACCTTC. Its translation: CASSPGQRLYGYTF. Full variable domain (outside the CDR3, taken from reference TRBV2 and TRBJ1-2): EPEVTQTPSHQVTQMGQEVILRCVPISNHLYFYWYRQILGQKVEFLVSFYNNEISEKSEIFDDQFSVERPDGSNFTLKIRSTKLEDSAMYFCASSPGQRLYGYTFGSGTRLTVV.

V usage is TRBV15 and J usage is TRBJ1-4, with 11 bases matching TRBD1. There are 16 residues in the CDR3. The ends lost 5 bases at V and 5 bases at J; junction bases unmatched: 7. Germline V gene data show CDR1 as LNHNV and CDR2 as YYDKDF (reference sequence). DNA for the CDR3: TGTGCCACCAGCGTCAGGGGGGACAGGGGGAATGAAAAACTGTTTTTT. Translating gives CATSVRGDRGNEKLFF.

V and J are TRBV6-5 and TRBJ1-2, with 7 nucleotides matching TRBD1. Germline V gene sequence: CDR1 MNHEY, CDR2 SVGAGI. This CDR3 has 15 amino acids. V shed 2 bases and J 8 bases; nucleotides not matched to a gene: 11. The CDR3 DNA reads as TGTGCCAGCAGTTACAGGGGGCAAGCGCGGGGCGGCTACACCTTC. This translates into CASSYRGQARGGYTF.

The chain links TRBV7-3 to TRBJ2-1; D perhaps matches TRBD2 (5 bases). The CDR3 length is 14 residues. Trimming pared 5 bases from V and 6 bases from J, leaving 14 bases between. Germline CDR1 is SGHTA and CDR2 is FQGTGA. The CDR3 sequence is CASSQGGTSNEQFF. The CDR3 DNA reads TGTGCCAGCAGCCAAGGCGGAACTAGCAATGAGCAGTTCTTC.

The chain carries TRBV6-6 and TRBJ1-5; D unresolved. The CDR3 has 15 amino acids. Trimming shortened V by 1 base and J by 6 bases, and 13 bases separated the two germline ends. CDR1 is MNHNY, CDR2 SVGAGI, per germline (reference sequence). CDR3: CASSYYGGSGQPQHF. CDR3 DNA: TGTGCCAGCAGTTACTATGGAGGGTCGGGTCAGCCCCAGCATTTT.

This clone was seen a single time. The genes are TRBV7-6 and TRBJ2-1; D is unclear. The CDR3 is made up of 15 amino acids. The V end lost 1 base, the J end lost 6 bases, and 13 bases lay between the germline ends. Germline CDR1 reads SGHVS; CDR2 reads FNYEAQ. The chain's CDR3 is CASSLDSSLGNEQFF. The CDR3 DNA reads TGTGCCAGCAGCTTAGACTCGTCGCTAGGCAATGAGCAGTTCTTC.

A word on this clone: Other nucleotide sequences in the sample specify the same CDR3. V gene TRBV9 combines with J gene TRBJ2-6; D ambiguous. Trimming stripped 0 bases from V and 1 base from J, with 5 bases between. The V gene's germline CDR1 is SGDLS and CDR2 YYNGEE. The CDR3 is made up of 15 amino acids. The DNA of the CDR3 is TGTGCCAGCAGCGTAGAGGGATCTGGGGCCAACGTCCTGACTTTC. This gives the protein CASSVEGSGANVLTF.

For the CDR3, the DNA is TGTGCCAGCAGCCAAGACGAGGCCCAGCCGTACAATGAGCAGTTCTTC. This gives the protein CASSQDEAQPYNEQFF. This chain connects TRBV4-2 to TRBJ2-1, with no clear D. V lost 0 bases to trimming and J lost 4 bases, with 13 bases between them. CDR1 and CDR2 (germline): LGHNA, YNFKEQ. The CDR3 sequence is 16 residues long.

This clone appeared once. The chain has TRBV2 and TRBJ2-3; 10 bases align to TRBD2. The CDR3 runs 15 residues. V lost 2 bases and J lost 5; bases outside the gene matches: 4. Germline CDR1 reads SNHLY; CDR2 reads FYNNEI. CDR3: CASSENSGRRDTQYF. The CDR3 nucleotides read TGTGCCAGCAGTGAAAATAGCGGGAGGAGAGATACGCAGTATTTT.

The genes are TRBV5-6 and TRBJ2-4; D uncertain. Germline loops: CDR1 SGHDT, CDR2 YYEEEE. CDR3 size: 12 residues. Trimming took 1 base from V and 5 from J, leaving 4 bases between them. The CDR3 sequence: CASSLLENIQYF. CDR3 bases: TGTGCCAGCAGCTTGTTGGAAAACATTCAGTACTTC.

V gene TRBV9 combines with J gene TRBJ2-3; the match to TRBD2 covers 7 bases. The CDR3 runs to 17 residues. V shed 4 bases and J 6 bases; nucleotides not matched to a gene: 17. Germline V gives CDR1 SGDLS, CDR2 YYNGEE. The CDR3 DNA reads TGTGCCAGCAGCCCTAGCCCGGGACTATCCTCAAGGGATACGCAGTATTTT. Amino acid sequence: CASSPSPGLSSRDTQYF.